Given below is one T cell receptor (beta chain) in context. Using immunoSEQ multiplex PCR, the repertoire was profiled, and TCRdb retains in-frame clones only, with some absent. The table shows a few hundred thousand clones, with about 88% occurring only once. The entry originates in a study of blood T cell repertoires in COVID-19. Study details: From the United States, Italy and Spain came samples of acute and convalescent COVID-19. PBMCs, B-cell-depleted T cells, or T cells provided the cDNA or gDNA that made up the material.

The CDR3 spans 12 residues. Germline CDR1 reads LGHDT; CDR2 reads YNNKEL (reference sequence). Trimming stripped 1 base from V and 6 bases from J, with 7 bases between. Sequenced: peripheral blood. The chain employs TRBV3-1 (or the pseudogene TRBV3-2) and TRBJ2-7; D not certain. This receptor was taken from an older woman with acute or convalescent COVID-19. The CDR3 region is CASSQVRSEQYF. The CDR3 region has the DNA TGTGCCAGCAGCCAAGTGAGATCCGAGCAGTACTTC.